The present entry profiles one TCR beta chain with its context. This entry belongs to a study of T cell responses to AZD1222 COVID-19 vaccine. From germline, CDR1 is SGHTA and CDR2 FQGTGA. Deletions cut 4 bases from V and 7 bases from J, with 19 bases between. This CDR3 is 15 amino acids long. Generated by immunoSEQ multiplex PCR, the TCRdb table keeps only in-frame clones and is missing some. The sample contains nearly 110,000 clones, 75% to 90% of which appear only once. This sample comprised peripheral blood, obtained on day 0 of AZD1222 vaccination. The receptor was derived from an adult in good health. This chain uses TRBV7-3 with TRBJ1-2; D may be TRBD1 (6 bases). For the CDR3, the DNA is TGTGCCAGCAGCTCCAGGGGAGGGGACGCAGCTGGCTACACCTTC. Translation gives CASSSRGGDAAGYTF.